The 10 T cell receptor beta chains below come from one sample, sequenced in a study of T-cell reconstitution after alpha-beta-depleted transplantation in children (dated by TCRdb to the mid-2010s). Library creation used PCR. Sequencing was carried out with an Illumina HiSeq 2500. To normalize quantification of the TCRbeta repertoire, the TCR libraries were built with molecular barcoding that relied on unique molecular identifiers. TCRdb reran the public reads through fastp at Q25 and MiXCR, keeping productive beta chains. For every CDR3 protein sequence, its rows merge into one entry that carries the most common genes and DNA. This sample gives a few hundred thousand distinct CDR3 sequences in total; 25% to 30% of them show up just once. Around 36% of the sample lies in the top ten. The treatment or condition label on this specimen signifies: allogeneic hematopoietic cell transplantation with graft depleted of TCRalphabeta T cells and CD19 B cells.

This material consisted of PBMCs, taken before TCRalphabeta/CD19-depleted stem cell transplant. The receptors stem from a boy younger than two with Wiskott-Aldrich syndrome, due to receive a stem cell transplant.

The V call is TRBV7-7, the J call TRBJ2-1, with 11 positions matching TRBD2. The CDR3 is 16 amino acids. Trimming cost V 4 bases and J 5 bases; bases outside gene matches: 7. CDR1 is SSHAT, CDR2 FNYEAQ, per germline (reference sequence). The CDR3 here is CASSWATSGVNNEQFF. CDR3 nucleotide sequence: TGTGCCAGCAGCTGGGCGACTAGCGGGGTTAACAATGAGCAGTTCTTC.

For this clonotype: Likely a read error: the CDR3 ends without its conserved phenylalanine or tryptophan. In nucleotides, the CDR3 is TGTGCCATCAGAATGATACAGGGAATCAACAATGAGCAGTTCCTC. Protein: CAIRMIQGINNEQFL. The chain has TRBV10-3 and TRBJ2-1, with D perhaps TRBD1 (6 bases). Trimming took off 6 bases at V and 5 bases at J, with 17 bases between the two ends. CDR3 size: 15 residues. Germline V gene data show CDR1 as ENHRY and CDR2 as SYGVKD.

The chain carries TRBV5-6 and TRBJ1-6, with TRBD1 identical over 7 bases. CDR1 is SGHDT, CDR2 YYEEEE, per germline. After removal of 0 bases from V and 6 bases from J, the junction contained 9 bases not matched to a gene. The CDR3 contains 17 residues. CDR3 amino acids: CASSLDPTGVRNSPLHF. The CDR3 DNA is TGTGCCAGCAGCTTGGACCCTACAGGGGTCCGTAATTCACCCCTCCACTTT.

The chain employs TRBV7-8 and TRBJ2-7; TRBD2 matches at 11 bases. Germline V CDR1 and CDR2: SGHVS, FQNEAQ. Trimming took 4 bases from V and 9 from J; bases not matched to a gene: 8. This CDR3 has 14 amino acids. The CDR3 DNA reads TGTGCCAGCAGCTCTACTAGCGGGAGTACGAGGCAGTACTTC. It yields the protein CASSSTSGSTRQYF.

The chain has TRBV5-4 and TRBJ2-2; D perhaps matches TRBD1 (5 bases). Trimming stripped 0 bases from V and 6 bases from J, with 9 bases between. Germline V gene lookup returns CDR1 SGHNT and CDR2 YYREEE (reference sequence). The CDR3 is 14 amino acids. The CDR3, as DNA: TGTGCCAGCAGCTTGGTCAGGGATGCCGGGGAGCTGTTTTTT. Translated: CASSLVRDAGELFF.

This clonotype was found a few times. The chain is built from TRBV7-8 and TRBJ2-5; D not resolved. The germline gives CDR1 SGHVS, CDR2 FQNEAQ. Trimming cost V 5 bases and J 2 bases, with 9 bases left between them. The CDR3 length is 13 residues. CDR3 nucleotides: TGTGCCAGCAGCCTTGACATACAAGAGACCCAGTACTTC. Amino acid sequence: CASSLDIQETQYF. Based on the CDR3 plus reference TRBV7-8 and TRBJ2-5, the full variable domain is GAGVSQSPRYKVAKRGQDVALRCDPISGHVSLFWYQQALGQGPEFLTYFQNEAQLDKSGLPSDRFFAERPEGSVSTLKIQRTQQEDSAVYLCASSLDIQETQYFGPGTRLLVL.

This clonotype was counted many times. This chain uses TRBV5-1 with TRBJ2-7; unclear D gene. The V end lost 4 bases, the J end lost 2 bases, and 22 bases lay between the germline ends. From germline, CDR1 is SGHRS and CDR2 YFSETQ. The CDR3 is made up of 17 amino acids. CDR3 loop: CASSPSESLLQTYEQYF. The CDR3 coding sequence is TGCGCCAGCAGCCCGTCCGAGTCCTTATTACAAACCTACGAGCAGTACTTC.

The chain uses TRBV7-9 and TRBJ1-1; 8 nucleotides agree with TRBD1. The CDR3 is made up of 15 amino acids. CDR1 SEHNR and CDR2 FQNEAQ come from the germline V gene (reference sequence). J gave up 5 bases and V 6 bases, and 11 bases lay outside the gene matches. CDR3 loop: CASRKIPGGNTEAFF. In DNA form, the CDR3 reads TGTGCCAGCAGAAAAATACCAGGGGGCAATACTGAAGCTTTCTTT.

The CDR3 sequence: CASSEIPSYGYTF. CDR3 sequence (DNA): TGTGCCAGCAGTGAAATCCCTTCCTATGGCTACACCTTC. This chain uses TRBV2 with TRBJ1-2; no clear D gene. The CDR3 spans 13 residues. CDR1 and CDR2 from the germline V gene are SNHLY and FYNNEI. The V end lost 2 bases, the J end lost 4 bases, and 8 bases lay between the germline ends. Supplemented by reference TRBV2 and TRBJ1-2, the full variable domain reads EPEVTQTPSHQVTQMGQEVILRCVPISNHLYFYWYRQILGQKVEFLVSFYNNEISEKSEIFDDQFSVERPDGSNFTLKIRSTKLEDSAMYFCASSEIPSYGYTFGSGTRLTVV.

J is TRBJ2-3 and V is TRBV20-1, with D tentatively TRBD2 (6 bases). Germline CDR1 and CDR2: DFQATT and SNEGSKA (reference sequence). The CDR3 length is 14 residues. V lost 1 base and J lost 5, with 13 bases in between. DNA of the CDR3: TGCAGTGCTAGAGGACTAGTACGGGGAGATACGCAGTATTTT. This encodes CSARGLVRGDTQYF.